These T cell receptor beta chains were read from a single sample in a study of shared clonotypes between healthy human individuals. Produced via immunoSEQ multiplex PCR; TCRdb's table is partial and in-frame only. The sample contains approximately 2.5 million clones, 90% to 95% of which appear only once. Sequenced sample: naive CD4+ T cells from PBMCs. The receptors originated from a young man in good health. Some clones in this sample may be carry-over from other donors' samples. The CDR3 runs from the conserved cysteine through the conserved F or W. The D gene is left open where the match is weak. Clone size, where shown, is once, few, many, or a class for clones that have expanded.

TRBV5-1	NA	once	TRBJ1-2	CASSQGTASNYGYTF	TGCGCCAGCAGCCAGGGGACGGCAAGTAACTATGGCTACACCTTC
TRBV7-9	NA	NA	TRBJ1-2	CASSSWVTQANYGYTF	TGTGCCAGCAGCTCTTGGGTCACTCAAGCTAACTATGGCTACACCTTC
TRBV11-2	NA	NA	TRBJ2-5	CASSRTFTETQYF	TGTGCCAGCAGCCGGACTTTCACCGAGACCCAGTACTTC
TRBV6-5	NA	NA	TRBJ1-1	CASSYSRRGNTEAFF	TGTGCCAGCAGTTACTCCCGACGGGGTAACACTGAAGCTTTCTTT
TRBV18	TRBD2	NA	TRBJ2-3	CASSAPSGRADTQYF	TGTGCCAGCTCCGCCCCTAGCGGGAGGGCAGATACGCAGTATTTT
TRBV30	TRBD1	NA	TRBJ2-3	CAWIGTGGYGTDTQYF	TGTGCCTGGATCGGGACAGGGGGTTACGGCACAGATACGCAGTATTTT
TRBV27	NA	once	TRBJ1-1	CASMGWGMNTEAFF	TGTGCCAGCATGGGCTGGGGGATGAACACTGAAGCTTTCTTT
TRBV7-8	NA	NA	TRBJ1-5	CASSLALGAQPQHF	TGTGCCAGCAGCTTAGCGTTGGGAGCTCAGCCCCAGCATTTT
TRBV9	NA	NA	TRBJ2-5	CASSAPDSQETQYF	TGTGCCAGCAGCGCTCCGGACAGCCAAGAGACCCAGTACTTC
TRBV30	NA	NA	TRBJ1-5	CAWRPPGGSTKNSNQPQHF	TGTGCCTGGAGACCCCCGGGGGGGTCCACCAAGAATAGCAATCAGCCCCAGCATTTT
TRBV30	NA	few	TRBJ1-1	CAWSAPREAFF	TGTGCCTGGAGTGCGCCGAGGGAAGCTTTCTTT
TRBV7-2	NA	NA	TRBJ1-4	CASSSYRDGGEKLFF	TGTGCCAGCAGCTCTTACAGGGATGGGGGTGAAAAACTGTTTTTT
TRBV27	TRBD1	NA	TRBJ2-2	CASRKPGTGTGELFF	TGTGCCAGCAGGAAACCCGGGACAGGCACCGGGGAGCTGTTTTTT
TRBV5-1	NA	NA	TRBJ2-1	CASSLAAGKSYNEQFF	TGCGCCAGCAGCTTGGCCGCGGGGAAGTCCTACAATGAGCAGTTCTTC
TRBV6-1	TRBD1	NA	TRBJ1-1	CASLFTGGTEAFF	TGTGCCAGCCTATTCACAGGGGGGACTGAAGCTTTCTTT
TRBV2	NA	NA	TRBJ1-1	CASRPGGSKNTEAFF	TGTGCCAGCAGACCGGGAGGCTCCAAGAACACTGAAGCTTTCTTT
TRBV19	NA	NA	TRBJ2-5	CASKRASNQETQYF	TGTGCCAGTAAGAGGGCTAGCAATCAAGAGACCCAGTACTTC
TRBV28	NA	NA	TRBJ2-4	CASSLQGLIKNIQYF	TGTGCCAGCAGTTTACAGGGACTCATCAAAAACATTCAGTACTTC
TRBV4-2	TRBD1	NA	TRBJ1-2	CASSQWGQGEGYGYTF	TGTGCCAGCAGCCAATGGGGACAGGGTGAAGGCTATGGCTACACCTTC
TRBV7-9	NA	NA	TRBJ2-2	CASSFGQLNTGELFF	TGTGCCAGCAGCTTTGGCCAATTGAACACCGGGGAGCTGTTTTTT
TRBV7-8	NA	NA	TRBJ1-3	CASSFKPGLSGNTIYF	TGTGCCAGCAGCTTCAAGCCGGGGTTAAGTGGAAACACCATATATTTT
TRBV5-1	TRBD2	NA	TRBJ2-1	CASSPAGTSGTWFF	TGCGCCAGCAGCCCAGCCGGGACTAGCGGGACTTGGTTCTTC
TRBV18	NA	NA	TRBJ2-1	CASSPPSGGDEQFF	TGTGCCAGCTCACCACCTTCTGGGGGCGATGAGCAGTTCTTC
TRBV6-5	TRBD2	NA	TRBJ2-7	CASRRLAGYEQYF	TGTGCCAGCAGACGACTAGCGGGATACGAGCAGTACTTC
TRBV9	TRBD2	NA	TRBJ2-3	CASSVTSGVERDTQYF	TGTGCCAGCAGCGTAACTAGCGGGGTCGAACGAGATACGCAGTATTTT
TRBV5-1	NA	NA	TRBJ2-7	CASSFAGYEQYF	TGCGCCAGCAGCTTCGCAGGCTACGAGCAGTACTTC
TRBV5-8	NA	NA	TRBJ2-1	CASSRRVSYNEQFF	TGTGCCAGCAGTCGAAGGGTGTCCTACAATGAGCAGTTCTTC
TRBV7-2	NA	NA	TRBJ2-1	CASSLGVSGANEQFF	TGTGCCAGCAGCTTAGGGGTATCAGGGGCCAATGAGCAGTTCTTC
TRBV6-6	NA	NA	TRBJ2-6	CASSYRVFSGANVLTF	TGTGCCAGCAGTTACAGGGTTTTCTCGGGGGCCAACGTCCTGACTTTC
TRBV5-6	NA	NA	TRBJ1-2	CASSFDTVYGYTF	TGTGCCAGCAGCTTCGACACCGTCTATGGCTACACCTTC
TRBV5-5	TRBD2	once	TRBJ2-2	CASSLVAGGRTGELFF	TGTGCCAGCAGCTTGGTGGCGGGAGGGCGAACCGGGGAGCTGTTTTTT
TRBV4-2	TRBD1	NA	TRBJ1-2	CASSQAGQGAGGYTF	TGTGCCAGCAGCCAAGCGGGACAGGGGGCCGGCGGCTACACCTTC
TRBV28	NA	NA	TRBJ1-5	CASTQGSNQPQHF	TGTGCCAGCACGCAGGGTAGCAATCAGCCCCAGCATTTT
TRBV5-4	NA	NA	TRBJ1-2	CASSLESGGPYYGYTF	TGTGCCAGCAGCTTGGAGTCTGGAGGCCCCTACTATGGCTACACCTTC
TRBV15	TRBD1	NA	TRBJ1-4	CATTRDRQAEEEKLFF	TGTGCCACTACCCGGGACAGGCAGGCTGAGGAGGAAAAACTGTTTTTT